This TCR beta chain originates from a study of vaccination and CD4 T cells after COVID-19. CD4+ T cells that had been cultured provided DNA sequenced with the Oncomine TCR Beta short-read assay. TCRdb reanalysed the PCR reads using MiXCR and keeps one entry per CDR3 protein. Among 15,000 or so distinct CDR3 sequences listed, 70% were seen once. Germline-derived CDR1 and CDR2 are SGHVS and FNYEAQ. V lost 5 bases, J lost 1 base, and 9 bases lay in between. The CDR3 has 14 amino acids. Treatment meaning: roughly ten-day PBMC culture with coronavirus spike peptide pools or control peptides (ViraFEST assay). The count of this clonotype is one. Its target is not known.

J is TRBJ2-1 and V is TRBV7-6; a possible D gene is TRBD2 (5 bases). The specimen sequenced was CD4+ T cells from blood, cultured in vitro. The source of this sequence is a human donor who had recovered from COVID-19. CDR3: CASSRSGSYNEQFF. In DNA, the CDR3 is TGTGCCAGCAGCCGTTCGGGATCCTACAATGAGCAGTTCTTC. Full variable domain (missing parts from reference TRBV7-6 and TRBJ2-1): GAGVSQSPRYKVTKRGQDVALRCDPISGHVSLYWYRQALGQGPEFLTYFNYEAQQDKSGLPNDRFSAERPEGSISTLTIQRTEQRDSAMYRCASSRSGSYNEQFFGPGTRLTVL.